This T cell receptor beta chain is from a study of CD8+ T cells in alopecia areata. Study details: Treated individuals took tofacitinib by mouth, 5 to 10 mg twice daily. Whole-study results and caveats: Alopecia totalis/universalis scalp especially showed more expanded CD8+ clones than normal scalp.

Peripheral blood and lesional scalp punch biopsies were taken from alopecia areata patients. Sequencing relied on a cDNA template that was reverse transcribed from extracted RNA. The data were produced by immunoSEQ multiplex PCR, yet TCRdb's version contains in-frame clones alone and is incomplete. The profile shows over 150,000 clones, almost 65% of them singletons. CDR3 size: 15 residues. The V and J ends lost 8 bases and 1 base respectively, with 20 bases between them. Germline values: CDR1 SQVTM, CDR2 ANQGSEA. A remark on this clone: Its antigen is undetermined.

This sample comprised CD4+ T cells sorted from blood, obtained at week 0. The sequence was collected from a human donor with alopecia areata. The chain couples TRBV29-1 to TRBJ2-5; D might be TRBD1 (6 bases). The CDR3 bases are TGCAGCTTATTAGGGGGTCGGGGTCTCCAAGAGACCCAGTACTTC. This encodes CSLLGGRGLQETQYF. Variable domain in full (rest from reference TRBV29-1 and TRBJ2-5): SAVISQKPSRDICQRGTSLTIQCQVDSQVTMMFWYRQQPGQSLTLIATANQGSEATYESGFVIDKFPISRPNLTFSTLTVSNMSPEDSSIYLCSLLGGRGLQETQYFGPGTRLLVL.